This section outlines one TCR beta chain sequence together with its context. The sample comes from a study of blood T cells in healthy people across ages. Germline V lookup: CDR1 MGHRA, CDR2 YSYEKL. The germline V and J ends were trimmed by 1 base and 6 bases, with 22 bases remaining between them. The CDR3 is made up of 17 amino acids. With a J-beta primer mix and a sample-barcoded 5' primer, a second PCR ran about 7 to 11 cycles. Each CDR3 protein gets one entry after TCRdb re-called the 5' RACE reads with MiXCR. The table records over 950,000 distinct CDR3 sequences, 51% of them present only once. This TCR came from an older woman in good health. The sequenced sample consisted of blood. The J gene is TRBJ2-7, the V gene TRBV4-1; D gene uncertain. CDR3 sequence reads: CASSQGSEGWPSLEQYF. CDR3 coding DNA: TGCGCCAGCAGCCAAGGATCCGAAGGGTGGCCTAGTCTCGAGCAGTACTTC.